This passage covers 13 T cell receptor beta chains from one sample sequenced in a study of vaccination and CD4 T cells after COVID-19. Treatment reported: roughly 11-day PBMC culture with coronavirus spike peptide pools or control peptides (ViraFEST assay). Sequenced with the Oncomine TCR Beta short-read assay was DNA taken from cultured CD4+ T cells. TCRdb re-derived calls from the PCR reads in MiXCR, one entry per CDR3 protein. The data show about 23,000 distinct CDR3 sequences, around 70% seen once. These receptors have no identified antigens. The sequenced sample was CD4+ T cells from blood, cultured in vitro, obtained after SARS-CoV-2 vaccination. The receptors here all came from a human donor who received a COVID-19 vaccine.

The chain is built from TRBV27 and TRBJ2-2; TRBD1 matches 7 bases. This CDR3 has 13 amino acids. Germline V gene data show CDR1 as MNHEY and CDR2 as SMNVEV (reference sequence). V was pared by 6 bases and J by 6 bases, with 4 bases of the junction left unmatched. CDR3 nucleotides: TGTGCCAGCAGCCACAGGGGAGCCGGGGAGCTGTTTTTT. Protein sequence: CASSHRGAGELFF.

The rearrangement links TRBV5-5 to TRBJ2-5; 8 nucleotides align to TRBD1. The germline V gene encodes CDR1 SGHKS and CDR2 YYEKEE (reference sequence). The J segment lost 3 bases and the V segment lost 6 bases, leaving 4 bases of the junction unmatched. This CDR3 region has 13 residues. This CDR3 reads CASTQQGEETQYF. The DNA for the CDR3 is TGTGCCAGCACCCAACAGGGGGAAGAGACCCAGTACTTC. Drawing the rest from reference TRBV5-5 and TRBJ2-5, the complete variable domain is DAGVTQSPTHLIKTRGQQVTLRCSPISGHKSVSWYQQVLGQGPQFIFQYYEKEERGRGNFPDRFSARQFPNYSSELNVNALLLGDSALYLCASTQQGEETQYFGPGTRLLVL.

This chain links TRBV20-1 with TRBJ1-5; a possible D gene is TRBD1 (5 bases). Trimming removed 4 bases at V and 5 bases at J, with 9 bases between. Germline V gene sequence: CDR1 DFQATT, CDR2 SNEGSKA (reference sequence). The CDR3 sequence is 12 residues long. The CDR3 bases are TGCAGTGCTACCAGGGATTATCAGCCCCAGCATTTT. This gives the protein CSATRDYQPQHF.

The chain carries TRBV6-1 and TRBJ1-6, with unresolved D. V dropped 8 bases and J dropped 5 bases, with 10 bases sitting between them. Germline V gives CDR1 MNHNS, CDR2 SASEGT. The CDR3 sequence is 13 residues long. DNA for the CDR3: TGTGCCAGCTTACGGTCTAATAATTCACCCCTCCACTTT. It is translated as CASLRSNNSPLHF.

This clonotype was counted only a few times. J is TRBJ1-1 and V is TRBV2; TRBD1 might be the D (6 bases). Trimming took off 4 bases at V and 5 bases at J, with 14 bases between the two ends. Germline V gives CDR1 SNHLY, CDR2 FYNNEI. This CDR3 is 14 amino acids long. The CDR3 DNA reads as TGTGCCAGCAGTGCACAGGGAATGGGGACTGAAGCTTTCTTT. Its protein product is CASSAQGMGTEAFF.

This clonotype is classed as medium-sized. This rearrangement joins TRBV20-1 to TRBJ1-2, with D possibly being TRBD1 (5 bases). The CDR3 runs 14 residues. Deletions cut 5 bases from V and 5 bases from J, with 18 bases between. Germline values: CDR1 DFQATT, CDR2 SNEGSKA (reference sequence). CDR3 in DNA: TGCAGTGCTGAGCTAATATCCGGGGGGTATGGCTACACCTTC. Translating gives CSAELISGGYGYTF.

The chain links TRBV6-2 or TRBV6-3 to TRBJ1-2; D ambiguous. CDR1 MNHEY and CDR2 SVGEGT come from the germline V gene. This CDR3 spans 14 amino acids. The V gene lost 4 bases and the J gene lost 4 bases, with 13 bases spanning the gap. For the CDR3, the DNA is TGTGCCAGCAGTTTCGCTACGGCCCGCTATGGCTACACCTTC. Its translation: CASSFATARYGYTF.

This clonotype was seen only a few times. The chain recombines TRBV27 with TRBJ2-3, with TRBD1 matching over 9 bases. The CDR3 is 17 amino acids. V trimming: 5 bases; J trimming: 4 bases; junction bases outside the gene matches: 13. Germline loops: CDR1 MNHEY, CDR2 SMNVEV (reference sequence). CDR3 sequence: CASSLLLGTGRADTQYF. The DNA for the CDR3 is TGTGCCAGCAGTCTCTTGCTTGGGACAGGGAGAGCAGATACGCAGTATTTT.

In its sample, this clonotype was seen a few times. V gene TRBV20-1 combines with J gene TRBJ1-1; a weak D match, TRBD1 (5 bases). Trimming shortened V by 3 bases and J by 5 bases, and 13 bases separated the two germline ends. Germline assignment: CDR1 DFQATT and CDR2 SNEGSKA (reference sequence). The CDR3 extends over 13 amino acids. The CDR3: CSARVGRGTEAFF. In DNA, the CDR3 is TGCAGTGCTAGGGTGGGGCGGGGGACTGAAGCTTTCTTT.

The chain uses TRBV24-1 and TRBJ1-2; D not resolved. The CDR3 extends over 13 amino acids. The germline CDR1 and CDR2 sequences are KGHDR and SFDVKD. With 3 bases removed from V and 6 bases from J, the gap between germline ends came to 10 bases. CDR3 sequence: CATSDVESDGYTF. The CDR3 coding sequence is TGTGCCACCAGTGATGTGGAATCGGATGGCTACACCTTC.

This clonotype was seen more than once but under ten times. The chain uses TRBV6-1 and TRBJ1-2; D not certain. CDR1 and CDR2 from the germline V gene are MNHNS and SASEGT. There are 11 residues in the CDR3. The V gene lost 10 bases and the J gene lost 5 bases, with 11 bases spanning the gap. This CDR3 is CATSTYYGYTF. For the CDR3, the DNA is TGTGCCACCTCCACCTATTATGGCTACACCTTC.

This clonotype has just one count. This rearrangement joins TRBV30 to TRBJ1-5; D remains unclear. Between the trimmed V and J ends, which lost 2 bases and 5 bases, there was a span of 10 bases. CDR3 length: 13 residues. The germline CDR1 and CDR2 sequences are GTSNPN and SVGIG (reference sequence). CDR3 amino acids: CAWSIMSDQPQHF. As DNA, the CDR3 is TGTGCCTGGAGTATAATGTCGGATCAGCCCCAGCATTTT.

This chain links TRBV18 with TRBJ1-6; no reliable D call. Per germline, CDR1 KGHSH and CDR2 LQKENI. V lost 2 bases and J 9 bases, leaving 8 bases between the germline ends. The CDR3 is 13 residues long. The CDR3 loop reads CASSPSEGSPLHF. In DNA, the CDR3 is TGTGCCAGCTCACCATCAGAAGGTTCACCCCTCCACTTT.